These 2 T cell receptor beta chains were sequenced from one sample in a study of T cells in Graves' hyperthyroidism and ophthalmopathy. There were TCR beta CDR3 regions amplified from RNA transcripts. HTBI primers were employed in a first-round RT-PCR of the TCR CDR3. TCRdb itself ran the multiplex PCR reads through MiXCR, one entry per CDR3 protein. The sample yields more than 550,000 distinct CDR3 sequences, approximately 18% seen once. Sequencing was performed on blood. The receptors were gathered from a woman aged 45-65 years with Graves' hyperthyroidism that later progressed to Graves' ophthalmopathy.

This clonotype was detected many times. The J gene is TRBJ2-4, the V gene TRBV2; D remains unclear. Per germline, CDR1 SNHLY and CDR2 FYNNEI. Trimming cost V 4 bases and J 0 bases, with 10 bases left between them. The CDR3 contains 15 residues. CDR3 bases: TGTGCCAGCAGTGTTTCTCCTTTAGCCAAAAACATTCAGTACTTC. Translation: CASSVSPLAKNIQYF.

CDR3 nucleotide sequence: TGTGCCAGCACTCTGGACACCGCGGCGGGCTACACCTTC. Residues: CASTLDTAAGYTF. This rearrangement joins TRBV11-2 to TRBJ1-2, with D tentatively TRBD1 (5 bases). The CDR3 has 13 residues. V was trimmed by 7 bases and J by 8 bases, leaving 17 bases between them. Looked up from germline, CDR1 is SGHAT and CDR2 is FQNNGV.